Described below is a single T cell receptor beta chain sequence and its context. TCRdb's table, derived via immunoSEQ multiplex PCR, lists solely in-frame clones and lacks some. The table lists just over 650,000 clones, about 90% of them singletons. CDR3 length: 19 residues. V gave up 0 bases and J gave up 4 bases, with 24 bases separating them. Germline V CDR1 and CDR2: LGHNA, YSLEER. This sample was taken from a study of blood T cell repertoires in COVID-19. V is TRBV4-3 and J is TRBJ1-2; D not certain. Sequenced input: peripheral blood. This receptor was identified in a woman aged 18-29 years with acute or convalescent COVID-19. The DNA for the CDR3 is TGCGCCAGCAGCCAAGAGCTTTTCGCGCGGGGTCCCCCTGGCTATGGCTACACCTTC. This encodes CASSQELFARGPPGYGYTF.